A selection of T cell receptor beta chains follows, all from one sample in a study of post-analysis software for immune sequencing data. MiXCR, run by TCRdb on the PCR reads, gives a single entry per CDR3 protein. This sample has roughly 800,000 distinct CDR3 sequences, with 46% found just once. Sequenced sample: blood. These receptors were obtained from a girl aged 10 to 17 with multiple sclerosis. CDR3s include the opening cysteine and the closing phenylalanine or tryptophan. D genes are given only for firm matches. Clone size is shown for a subset of rows, as once, few, many or a class of expanded clone.

cdr3_length j_call clone_size d_call v_call cdr3_nt cdr3_aa
15 TRBJ2-6 NA NA TRBV5-5 TGTGCCAGCAGCGGTAGGGGGGCTGGGGCCAACGTCCTGACTTTC CASSGRGAGANVLTF
14 TRBJ2-5 few NA TRBV7-6 TGTGCCAGCAGCTTATTGGCGGAGGAAGAGACCCAGTACTTC CASSLLAEEETQYF
14 TRBJ1-1 NA NA TRBV6-1 TGTGCCAGCAGTGAAAGTCAGGGGTGGTCTAAAGCTTTCTTT CASSESQGWSKAFF
13 TRBJ2-5 few NA TRBV29-1 TGCAGCGCCGATTGGGACTCTCAAGAGACCCAGTACTTC CSADWDSQETQYF
14 TRBJ2-1 many NA TRBV5-6 TGTGCCAGCAGCTTGGTTGACCCTCTAGGTGAGCAGTTCTTC CASSLVDPLGEQFF
16 TRBJ2-7 few TRBD1 TRBV12-3/TRBV12-4 TGTGCCAGCAGTCCCCCGACAGGGTCCGGGACCTACGAGCAGTACTTC CASSPPTGSGTYEQYF
15 TRBJ2-7 NA TRBD2 TRBV15 TGTGCCACCAGCAGAGATAGCGGGAGGTTCTACGAGCAGTACTTC CATSRDSGRFYEQYF
12 TRBJ2-3 NA NA TRBV13 TGTGCCGGCAGCGTTGGCACAGATACGCAGTATTTT CAGSVGTDTQYF
16 TRBJ2-3 NA TRBD2 TRBV6-2/TRBV6-3 TGTGCCAGCAGTTACTTGGTCCTCGGGGGGGCAGATACGCAGTATTTT CASSYLVLGGADTQYF
14 TRBJ2-3 NA NA TRBV12-3/TRBV12-4 TGTGCCAGCAGCTGGACTATAGGTGCAGATACGCAGTATTTT CASSWTIGADTQYF
13 TRBJ2-2 once TRBD2 TRBV29-1 TGCAGCGTAAGGAGACTAGCATCCGGGGAGCTGTTTTTT CSVRRLASGELFF
14 TRBJ2-3 NA NA TRBV7-3 TGTGCCGGCAGCTTAACGTTGAGGAAAGATACGCAGTATTTT CAGSLTLRKDTQYF
16 TRBJ2-3 NA TRBD2 TRBV20-1 TGCAGTGCCTCCAGGACTAGCGGGAGGGCCGCAGATACGCAGTATTTT CSASRTSGRAADTQYF
16 TRBJ2-5 NA NA TRBV28 TGTGCCAGCACCCTTCTAGGAGGGACAAATGCCGAGACCCAGTACTTC CASTLLGGTNAETQYF
16 TRBJ2-1 NA TRBD2 TRBV29-1 TGCAGCGTTGCCCCATTGTTGGCGGGAGGGCCTGGTGAGCAGTTCTTC CSVAPLLAGGPGEQFF
15 TRBJ1-1 NA TRBD1 TRBV5-1 TGCGCCAGCAGCACCGCAACAGGGGAGGGCACTGAAGCTTTTTTT CASSTATGEGTEAFF
14 TRBJ2-5 NA TRBD2 TRBV12-3/TRBV12-4 TGTGCCAGCAGTTTTATAGCGGGAGGCGAGACCCAGTACTTC CASSFIAGGETQYF
17 TRBJ2-3 NA TRBD2 TRBV3-1 TGTGCCAGCAGCCAAACTAGCGGGAGTCTAAGCACAGATACGCAGTATTTT CASSQTSGSLSTDTQYF
16 TRBJ2-4 NA NA TRBV10-3 TGTGCCATCAGTGACTCGAGGGCAGCGAACAAAAACATTCAGTACTTC CAISDSRAANKNIQYF
17 TRBJ2-5 few NA TRBV29-1 TGCAGCGCTCAGACCGACAGAGCGACTAGGATACAAGAGACCCAGTACTTC CSAQTDRATRIQETQYF
16 TRBJ1-2 few TRBD1 TRBV15 TGTGCCACCAGCAGCGAAGACAGGGGGGCGAGCTATGGCTACACCTTC CATSSEDRGASYGYTF
14 TRBJ2-7 few NA TRBV15 TGTGCCACCAGCACGGTGCGCGGGTTCTACGAGCAGTACTTC CATSTVRGFYEQYF
14 TRBJ1-2 NA NA TRBV11-1 TGTGCCAGCAGCCCTGGGACGACGAGAAATGGCTACACCTTC CASSPGTTRNGYTF
15 TRBJ2-1 NA NA TRBV12-3/TRBV12-4 TGTGCCAGCAGTCCCTTGGGGGGCCCACACAATGAGCAGTTCTTC CASSPLGGPHNEQFF
13 TRBJ2-7 few TRBD1 TRBV9 TGTGCCAGCAGCGTAGTAGGGGGCAACGAGCAGTACTTC CASSVVGGNEQYF
17 TRBJ2-7 NA TRBD1 TRBV14 TGTGCCAGCAGCCAAGAGGGGAGGACAGGGCCCCCTGCCGAGCAGTACTTC CASSQEGRTGPPAEQYF
13 TRBJ2-3 NA NA TRBV20-1 TGCAGTGCTAGAGGCCCAGCGACAGATACGCAGTATTTT CSARGPATDTQYF
15 TRBJ1-2 NA NA TRBV13 TGTGCCAGCATGTTACGGGGGGGCCCTAACTATGGCTACACCTTC CASMLRGGPNYGYTF
15 TRBJ2-1 NA TRBD2 TRBV7-2 TGTGCCAGCAGCCCGAGGGGAGGGAGTATGGATGAGCAGTTCTTC CASSPRGGSMDEQFF
13 TRBJ2-7 NA NA TRBV28 TGTGCCAGCAGCCTCCCAAGGGGCCGCGAGCAGTACTTC CASSLPRGREQYF
13 TRBJ2-1 NA NA TRBV6-2/TRBV6-3 TGTGCCAGCAGTCGGACGGAAAACAATGAGCAGTTCTTC CASSRTENNEQFF
12 TRBJ2-2 NA NA TRBV4-3 TGCGCCAGCAGCCAAGTGACCGGGGAGCTGTTTTTT CASSQVTGELFF
14 TRBJ2-1 NA NA TRBV7-9 TGTGCCAGCAGCCAGGCGGGGTGGGATGGTGAGCAGTTCTTC CASSQAGWDGEQFF
14 TRBJ2-1 few TRBD2 TRBV29-1 TGCAGCGTTGAAAGGCTAGCGGGAGGTTATGAGCAGTTCTTC CSVERLAGGYEQFF
14 TRBJ1-2 NA NA TRBV25-1 TGTGCCAGCAGTGACTGGGCAGGGACGGTCGGCTACACCTTC CASSDWAGTVGYTF
12 TRBJ2-1 NA NA TRBV15 TGTGCCACCAGCCCCACCCCCAATGAGCAGTTCTTC CATSPTPNEQFF
14 TRBJ2-7 NA NA TRBV7-6 TGTACCAGCAGCTTAGGAGCCAGCTCCTACGAGCAGTACTTC CTSSLGASSYEQYF
19 TRBJ2-1 few NA TRBV7-8 TGTGCCAGCAGCTTAGCCTTATTTTTTGGTAGCAGTGTGGGCAATGAGCAGTTCTTC CASSLALFFGSSVGNEQFF
16 TRBJ2-3 NA TRBD1 TRBV5-4 TGTGCCAGCAGCAGGGGACAGGGGGAGGGCACAGATACGCAGTATTTT CASSRGQGEGTDTQYF
13 TRBJ2-7 NA NA TRBV18 TGTGCCAGCACGTGGACAGCAGCCTACGAGCAGTACTTC CASTWTAAYEQYF
16 TRBJ2-7 NA TRBD1 TRBV4-3 TGCGCCAGCAGCCACGGGGGGACAGGGGGTGCCTACGAGCAGTACTTC CASSHGGTGGAYEQYF
13 TRBJ2-7 few NA TRBV6-6 TGTGCCAGCAGTTCTAATCACAGGGACGAGCAGTACTTC CASSSNHRDEQYF
15 TRBJ2-1 NA TRBD2 TRBV6-1 TGTGCCAGCAGTGACCCCGGACTAGGGTTGGATGAGCAGTTCTTC CASSDPGLGLDEQFF
16 TRBJ2-7 few TRBD2 TRBV27 TGTGCCAGCAGTTTATCGCAGCGGGAGGTCTCCTACGAGCAGTACTTC CASSLSQREVSYEQYF
15 TRBJ1-2 NA NA TRBV20-1 TGCAGTGCTAGAGATTATCAAGCAGGGACTTATGACTACACCTTC CSARDYQAGTYDYTF
16 TRBJ2-4 NA TRBD2 TRBV4-3 TGCGCCAGCAGCCAAGATAATCGAGCGGGGGAAAACATTCAGTACTTC CASSQDNRAGENIQYF